Listed here are 23 T cell receptor beta chains from one sample, sequenced in a study of cytomegalovirus exposure and HLA in healthy donors. Both 60 Vbeta primers and 13 Jbeta primers went into the PCR. Generated by immunoSEQ multiplex PCR, the TCRdb table keeps only in-frame clones and is missing some. The sample data list under 200,000 clones. The sample comprised PBMCs. The receptors stem from a man younger than 40 in good health and CMV-seronegative.

As for this clone: Compared with germline, one end of the junction differs, possibly owing to a read error. The chain recombines TRBV6-5 with TRBJ1-3; a weak D match, TRBD1 (6 bases). Germline CDR1 and CDR2: MNHEY and SVGAGI. The CDR3 is 15 amino acids. This chain's CDR3 is CASSQLSGDGSTIYF. The CDR3 DNA is TGTGCCAGCAGTCAGTTGTCAGGGGATGGAAGCACCATATATTTT.

This chain uses TRBV27 with TRBJ2-5; 10 bases agree with TRBD1. The ends lost 7 bases at V and 3 bases at J; junction bases unmatched: 8. Per germline, CDR1 MNHEY and CDR2 SMNVEV (reference sequence). The CDR3 has 15 amino acids. CDR3: CASMTFGTGEETQYF. The CDR3 region has the DNA TGTGCCAGCATGACATTCGGGACAGGGGAAGAGACCCAGTACTTC.

The chain is built from TRBV9 and TRBJ1-4; TRBD1 aligns across 8 bases. CDR3 length equals 16 residues. The trim removed 3 bases at V and 8 bases at J, leaving 12 bases unmatched. CDR1 is SGDLS, CDR2 YYNGEE, per germline. The CDR3 loop is CASSAGSGQGGEKLFF. The CDR3 coding sequence is TGTGCCAGCAGCGCCGGAAGCGGACAGGGAGGAGAAAAACTGTTTTTT.

The V call is TRBV7-8, the J call TRBJ2-3, with a possible D match to TRBD1 (6 bases). Germline CDR1 SGHVS, CDR2 FQNEAQ. The CDR3 has 12 residues. V was pared by 4 bases and J by 5 bases, with 7 bases between. CDR3 in DNA: TGTGCCAGCAGCTCGACAGGAGATACGCAGTATTTT. Translation: CASSSTGDTQYF.

This chain joins TRBV4-2 and TRBJ2-2; 8 bases fit TRBD2. CDR1 LGHNA and CDR2 YNFKEQ come from the germline V gene. Trimming took 0 bases from V and 2 from J; bases not matched to a gene: 8. The CDR3 length is 18 residues. The CDR3 is CASSQDLLADINTGELFF. For the CDR3, the DNA is TGTGCCAGCAGCCAAGATCTACTAGCGGACATTAACACCGGGGAGCTGTTTTTT.

The chain carries TRBV29-1 and TRBJ2-5, with 10 bases lining up with TRBD2. Germline V gene data show CDR1 as SQVTM and CDR2 as ANQGSEA. The V segment lost 3 bases and the J segment 4 bases; nucleotides outside the gene matches: 8. The length of the CDR3 is 15 residues. The CDR3 spells CSVDASGRGVETQYF. The CDR3 DNA is TGCAGCGTTGATGCTAGCGGGAGAGGGGTAGAGACCCAGTACTTC.

V is TRBV14 and J is TRBJ1-1; unclear D gene. This CDR3 is built from 15 residues. The V end lost 4 bases, the J end lost 0 bases, and 12 bases lay between the germline ends. The germline V gene encodes CDR1 SGHDN and CDR2 FVKESK. In nucleotides, the CDR3 is TGTGCCAGCAGCCTATGGAAACAGCTGAACACTGAAGCTTTCTTT. Translating gives CASSLWKQLNTEAFF.

The J gene is TRBJ2-7, the V gene TRBV11-3, with no clear D. This CDR3 is built from 13 residues. Germline CDR1 and CDR2: SGHNT and YENEEA. Between the trimmed V and J ends, which lost 0 bases and 3 bases, there was a span of 6 bases. The CDR3 bases are TGTGCCAGCAGCTTAGAAAGACACTACGAGCAGTACTTC. This sequence encodes CASSLERHYEQYF.

V is TRBV5-1 and J is TRBJ2-3; D may be TRBD2 (5 bases). The germline V gene has CDR1 SGHRS and CDR2 YFSETQ. The CDR3 sequence is 15 residues long. Trimming removed 1 base at V and 2 bases at J, with 11 bases between. The CDR3 DNA reads as TGCGCCAGCAGCTTGTATGGCGGGTACACAGATACGCAGTATTTT. Encoded protein: CASSLYGGYTDTQYF.

The rearrangement joins TRBV18 to TRBJ2-3; TRBD2 agrees at 7 bases. The germline V gene has CDR1 KGHSH and CDR2 LQKENI. CDR3 size: 15 residues. Trimming cost V 2 bases and J 0 bases; bases outside gene matches: 2. CDR3: CASSPGGSSTDTQYF. CDR3 nucleotide sequence: TGTGCCAGCTCACCAGGCGGGAGCAGCACAGATACGCAGTATTTT.

The genes are TRBV27 and TRBJ1-2, with 7 positions matching TRBD1. The CDR3 sequence is 16 residues long. V shed 3 bases and J 0 bases; nucleotides not matched to a gene: 7. Germline assignment: CDR1 MNHEY and CDR2 SMNVEV (reference sequence). The DNA for the CDR3 is TGTGCCAGCAGTTTCCGGGGACAGAGAGCTAACTATGGCTACACCTTC. This sequence encodes CASSFRGQRANYGYTF.

The rearrangement links TRBV10-3 to TRBJ2-1, with D tentatively TRBD1 (6 bases). The CDR3 contains 14 residues. The germline gives CDR1 ENHRY, CDR2 SYGVKD. Trimming removed 2 bases from V and 7 bases from J, with 12 bases in between. The CDR3 DNA sequence: TGTGCCATCAGTGAGGGAGGAACAGGGAATGAGCAGTTCTTC. This translates into CAISEGGTGNEQFF.

DNA for the CDR3: TGTGCCAGCAGTGGGACAGCCGGCTACACCTTC. It translates to CASSGTAGYTF. The V and J genes are TRBV6-4 and TRBJ1-2, with D maybe TRBD1 (6 bases). CDR1 is MRHNA and CDR2 is SNTAGT in the germline V gene. V lost 4 bases and J 8 bases, leaving 8 bases between the germline ends. The CDR3 totals 11 residues.

This chain uses TRBV5-1 with TRBJ2-1; 16 nucleotides match TRBD2. The germline V gene encodes CDR1 SGHRS and CDR2 YFSETQ. The CDR3 is made up of 20 amino acids. V trimming: 4 bases; J trimming: 1 base; junction bases outside the gene matches: 11. In DNA form, the CDR3 reads TGCGCCAGCAGCGAACCGGGACTAGCGGGAGGGCCTTCGTCCTACAATGAGCAGTTCTTC. Translating gives CASSEPGLAGGPSSYNEQFF.

The V and J genes are TRBV7-8 and TRBJ2-2; possible D gene TRBD1, 5 bases. The germline gives CDR1 SGHVS, CDR2 FQNEAQ. Deletions cut 1 base from V and 4 bases from J, with 16 bases between. CDR3 length: 17 amino acids. CDR3 DNA sequence: TGTGCCAGCAGCTTAGTCCCAACAGGTTTAAGCACCGGGGAGCTGTTTTTT. Encoded protein: CASSLVPTGLSTGELFF.

The CDR3 here is CASSAAPSGGELFF. CDR3 nucleotide sequence: TGTGCCAGCAGCGCCGCCCCCAGTGGCGGGGAGCTGTTTTTT. This chain uses TRBV9 with TRBJ2-2; D is ambiguous. V lost 3 bases, J lost 7 bases, and 13 bases lay in between. CDR3 length: 14 residues. The germline gives CDR1 SGDLS, CDR2 YYNGEE.

J is TRBJ2-1 and V is TRBV6-5, with 9 bases matching TRBD1. From germline, CDR1 is MNHEY and CDR2 SVGAGI. V lost 9 bases to trimming and J lost 9 bases; unmatched junction nucleotides: 12. The CDR3 extends over 14 amino acids. The CDR3 bases are TGTGCCAGTGGGACAGGGTCAGTGCCTCCTGAGCAGTTCTTC. The encoded protein is CASGTGSVPPEQFF.

The genes are TRBV6-1 and TRBJ2-3, with D possibly being TRBD1 (6 bases). CDR1 is MNHNS, CDR2 SASEGT, per germline. V gave up 3 bases and J gave up 4 bases, with 14 bases separating them. The length of the CDR3 is 15 residues. The CDR3: CASSESTSGADTQYF. The CDR3 nucleotides read TGTGCCAGCAGTGAGTCCACCTCAGGGGCAGATACGCAGTATTTT.

The chain carries TRBV9 and TRBJ1-5; tentative D call: TRBD1 (6 bases). There are 14 residues in the CDR3. Germline V gene sequence: CDR1 SGDLS, CDR2 YYNGEE. The V gene lost 0 bases and the J gene lost 5 bases, with 9 bases spanning the gap. DNA for the CDR3: TGTGCCAGCAGCGTAGGGGCAGGGGATCAGCCCCAGCATTTT. Its translation: CASSVGAGDQPQHF. The whole variable domain, remainder taken from reference TRBV9 and TRBJ1-5, is DSGVTQTPKHLITATGQRVTLRCSPRSGDLSVYWYQQSLDQGLQFLIQYYNGEERAKGNILERFSAQQFPDLHSELNLSSLELGDSALYFCASSVGAGDQPQHFGDGTRLSIL.

The chain combines TRBV7-7 with TRBJ2-4; TRBD1 agrees at 7 bases. Germline V CDR1 and CDR2: SSHAT, FNYEAQ (reference sequence). The CDR3 has 15 residues. V lost 5 bases, J lost 7 bases, and 11 bases stayed unmatched. CDR3 loop: CASSIRDSGLNIQYF. The CDR3 DNA reads as TGTGCCAGCAGCATCCGGGACAGTGGGTTGAACATTCAGTACTTC.

The chain is built from TRBV4-1 and TRBJ2-1, with 15 bases aligning to TRBD2. This CDR3 has 17 amino acids. Unmatched junction bases numbered 5, after V lost 4 bases and J lost 4 bases. CDR1 and CDR2 from the germline V gene are MGHRA and YSYEKL. DNA of the CDR3: TGCGCCAGCAGCCCTGGACTAGCGGGGGGGGCGTACAATGAGCAGTTCTTC. Translated, it gives CASSPGLAGGAYNEQFF.

This chain joins TRBV30 and TRBJ2-3; the match to TRBD1 covers 12 bases. The CDR3 sequence is 17 residues long. With V trimmed by 2 bases and J by 0 bases, 6 bases remained unmatched. Germline CDR1 GTSNPN, CDR2 SVGIG (reference sequence). For the CDR3, the DNA is TGTGCCTGGAGTCCCGGGACAGGGGGCCTTAGCACAGATACGCAGTATTTT. Its protein product is CAWSPGTGGLSTDTQYF.

V gene TRBV5-6 combines with J gene TRBJ1-6; 9 bases align to TRBD1. There are 15 residues in the CDR3. V trimming: 2 bases; J trimming: 7 bases; junction bases outside the gene matches: 4. Germline V gives CDR1 SGHDT, CDR2 YYEEEE. DNA of the CDR3: TGTGCCAGCAGCTTCTGGGACAGGGCCAATTCACCCCTCCACTTT. The encoded protein is CASSFWDRANSPLHF. Based on the CDR3 plus reference TRBV5-6 and TRBJ1-6, the full variable domain is DAGVTQSPTHLIKTRGQQVTLRCSPKSGHDTVSWYQQALGQGPQFIFQYYEEEERQRGNFPDRFSGHQFPNYSSELNVNALLLGDSALYLCASSFWDRANSPLHFGNGTRLTVT.